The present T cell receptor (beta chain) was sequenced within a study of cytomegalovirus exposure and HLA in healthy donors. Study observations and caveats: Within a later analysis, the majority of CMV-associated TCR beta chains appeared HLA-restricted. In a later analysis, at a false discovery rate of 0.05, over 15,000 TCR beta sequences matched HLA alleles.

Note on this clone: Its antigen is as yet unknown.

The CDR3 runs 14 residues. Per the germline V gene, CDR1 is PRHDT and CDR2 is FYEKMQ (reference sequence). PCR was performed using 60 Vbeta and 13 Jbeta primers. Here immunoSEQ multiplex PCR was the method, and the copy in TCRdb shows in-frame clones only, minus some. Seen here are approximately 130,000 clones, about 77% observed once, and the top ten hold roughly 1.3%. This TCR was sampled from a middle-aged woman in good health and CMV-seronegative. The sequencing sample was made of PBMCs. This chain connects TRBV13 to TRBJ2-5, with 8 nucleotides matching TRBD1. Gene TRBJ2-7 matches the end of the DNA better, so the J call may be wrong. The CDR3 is CASSSRTGINEQYF. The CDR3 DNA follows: TGTGCCAGCAGCTCCCGGACAGGGATCAACGAGCAGTACTTC.